These 24 T cell receptor beta chains originate from one sample sequenced in a study of shared clonotypes between healthy human individuals. CD8 cells regarded as naive lacked CD45RO, were positively chosen for CCR7, and omitted terminally differentiated effector memory CD45RA+ cells. TCRdb's table, derived via immunoSEQ multiplex PCR, lists solely in-frame clones and lacks some. The sample includes hundreds of thousands of clones, about 96% seen only once; the top ten take around 0.21%. The sequencing sample was made of naive CD8+ T cells sorted from blood. The receptors were gathered from a man aged 25-40 years in good health.

The chain combines TRBV6-5 with TRBJ2-7, with D possibly matching TRBD2 (6 bases). The ends were cut back, 4 bases at V and 5 bases at J, with 9 bases in the middle. This CDR3 has 12 amino acids. CDR1 is MNHEY and CDR2 is SVGAGI in the germline V gene. CDR3 sequence reads: CASSSRGNEQYF. CDR3 DNA sequence: TGTGCCAGCAGTTCCCGGGGGAACGAGCAGTACTTC.

This chain joins TRBV5-6 and TRBJ2-7; 13 nucleotides match TRBD2. The CDR3 contains 15 residues. Germline values: CDR1 SGHDT, CDR2 YYEEEE. V lost 3 bases to trimming and J lost 3 bases; unmatched junction nucleotides: 3. CDR3 amino acids: CASSWGTSGIYEQYF. CDR3 bases: TGTGCCAGCAGCTGGGGGACTAGCGGGATCTACGAGCAGTACTTC.

The chain combines TRBV28 with TRBJ1-5; no clear D gene. The CDR3 consists of 14 residues. Germline V gives CDR1 MDHEN, CDR2 SYDVKM. V lost 5 bases and J 8 bases, leaving 16 bases between the germline ends. The CDR3 is CASSPLSSSEPQHF. CDR3 sequence (DNA): TGTGCCAGCAGTCCCCTGAGCAGTTCTGAGCCCCAGCATTTT.

The chain has TRBV11-2 and TRBJ2-2; 11 positions agree with TRBD2. From germline, CDR1 is SGHAT and CDR2 FQNNGV. With 1 base clipped from V and 5 bases from J, the junction kept 3 bases outside the gene matches. This CDR3 is built from 16 residues. The CDR3 protein is CASSLGTSGSTGELFF. In nucleotides, the CDR3 is TGTGCCAGCAGCTTAGGGACTAGCGGGTCTACCGGGGAGCTGTTTTTT.

CDR3 loop: CAGMVNTEAFF. The CDR3 DNA sequence: TGTGCGGGAATGGTGAACACTGAAGCTTTCTTT. The chain carries TRBV30 and TRBJ1-1; no definite D call. The CDR3 has 11 amino acids. Germline CDR1 GTSNPN, CDR2 SVGIG (reference sequence).

The V call is TRBV6-1, the J call TRBJ2-1, with no clear D. This CDR3 spans 14 amino acids. The V gene's germline CDR1 is MNHNS and CDR2 SASEGT. V lost 8 bases to trimming and J lost 2 bases, with 13 bases between them. CDR3 DNA: TGTGCCAGCCATGGCAGCCGGACCTACAATGAGCAGTTCTTC. It yields the protein CASHGSRTYNEQFF.

The CDR3 sequence is CASSLSGNSNEKLFF. Written as DNA, the CDR3 is TGTGCCAGCAGTTTATCCGGGAACTCTAATGAAAAACTGTTTTTT. The chain uses TRBV27 and TRBJ1-4; D is ambiguous. This CDR3 region has 15 residues. Looked up from germline, CDR1 is MNHEY and CDR2 is SMNVEV (reference sequence). The germline V and J ends were trimmed by 0 bases and 3 bases, with 8 bases remaining between them.

The CDR3 DNA reads TGTGCCAGCAGCTTAGTTCCTAGCGGGAGTTACTATGAGCAGTTCTTC. Its protein is CASSLVPSGSYYEQFF. This chain uses TRBV7-8 with TRBJ2-1; TRBD2 matches at 10 bases. Germline assignment: CDR1 SGHVS and CDR2 FQNEAQ. Trimming took 1 base from V and 8 from J; bases not matched to a gene: 8. This CDR3 comprises 16 residues.

The genes are TRBV6-5 and TRBJ2-1; D ambiguous. CDR3 length: 14 residues. Germline CDR1 is MNHEY and CDR2 is SVGAGI. Trimming cost V 10 bases and J 0 bases, with 13 bases left between them. Here the CDR3 DNA reads TGTGCCACCTCGAAGGCGGACTCCTACAATGAGCAGTTCTTC. It codes for CATSKADSYNEQFF.

The gene calls are TRBV19 and TRBJ1-5; D gene unclear. V lost 1 base, J lost 6 bases, and 7 bases lay in between. The CDR3 runs to 13 residues. Germline values: CDR1 LNHDA, CDR2 SQIVND (reference sequence). The CDR3 sequence is CASSIGPFQPQHF. Here the CDR3 DNA reads TGTGCCAGTAGTATAGGGCCATTTCAGCCCCAGCATTTT.

The J gene is TRBJ2-3, the V gene TRBV6-5; D not certain. V lost 7 bases and J lost 4, with 12 bases in between. Germline V CDR1 and CDR2: MNHEY, SVGAGI. This CDR3 region has 13 residues. The CDR3 here is CASTNHLADTQYF. CDR3 coding DNA: TGTGCCAGCACTAACCACTTAGCAGATACGCAGTATTTT.

The chain joins TRBV27 to TRBJ1-2; no clear D gene. The ends were cut back, 4 bases at V and 2 bases at J, with 8 bases in the middle. In germline, CDR1 is MNHEY, CDR2 SMNVEV (reference sequence). The CDR3 consists of 13 residues. CDR3 in DNA: TGTGCCAGCAGTTACTTCCCCAACTATGGCTACACCTTC. Translating gives CASSYFPNYGYTF.

This clone was seen more than once but under ten times. The chain uses TRBV4-3 and TRBJ2-1; 11 bases are a match to TRBD2. The CDR3 length is 15 residues. The junction had 5 bases not matched to a gene; V was cut back by 1 base and J by 9 bases. Germline CDR1 reads LGHNA; CDR2 reads YSLEER. For the CDR3, the DNA is TGCGCCAGCAGCCAAGGGACTAGCGGGTTGGGTGAGCAGTTCTTC. It yields the protein CASSQGTSGLGEQFF.

The V gene is TRBV28, the J gene TRBJ1-5, with no clear D. V lost 6 bases, J lost 1 base, and 22 bases lay in between. CDR1 MDHEN and CDR2 SYDVKM come from the germline V gene. The CDR3 runs 18 residues. The CDR3 region is CASSLPPLSLRSNQPQHF. In DNA form, the CDR3 reads TGTGCCAGCAGCCTCCCTCCCCTCAGCCTCAGAAGCAATCAGCCCCAGCATTTT.

The chain carries TRBV2 and TRBJ2-7; TRBD2 might be the D (5 bases). V was shortened by 10 bases and J by 0 bases, with 19 bases between the two germline ends. Germline CDR1 and CDR2: SNHLY and FYNNEI. The CDR3 runs to 15 residues. As DNA, the CDR3 is TGTGCCACAACACGGCCGGACTCAGGCTCCTACGAGCAGTACTTC. It is translated as CATTRPDSGSYEQYF.

V usage is TRBV18 and J usage is TRBJ2-7, with 10 bases identical to TRBD1. Germline V gene sequence: CDR1 KGHSH, CDR2 LQKENI. CDR3 length equals 15 residues. The ends lost 3 bases at V and 2 bases at J; junction bases unmatched: 4. DNA of the CDR3: TGTGCCAGCTCACCGGACAGGGGGGAAACCTACGAGCAGTACTTC. Translated, it gives CASSPDRGETYEQYF.

This clone was counted once. A read error may produce the germline difference seen at one junction end. The chain carries TRBV9 and TRBJ1-1, with a tentative D call TRBD1 (6 bases). Per germline, CDR1 SGDLS and CDR2 YYNGEE. The CDR3 spans 9 residues. The CDR3 region has the DNA TGTGCCAGCAGCGTCGGACAGTCGTTT. Its translation: CASSVGQSF.

This chain uses TRBV2 with TRBJ2-3, with D perhaps matching TRBD2 (6 bases). The CDR3 has 15 residues. Germline values: CDR1 SNHLY, CDR2 FYNNEI. Trimming stripped 8 bases from V and 2 bases from J, with 17 bases between. CDR3 coding DNA: TGTGCCAGCCCGGAATTTAGCGGAGACACAGATACGCAGTATTTT. It encodes CASPEFSGDTDTQYF.

The chain recombines TRBV6-4 with TRBJ2-1; D possibly corresponds to TRBD1 (6 bases). V shed 3 bases and J shed 5 bases, with 17 bases lying between them. Looked up from germline, CDR1 is MRHNA and CDR2 is SNTAGT. This CDR3 has 16 amino acids. The CDR3 loop reads CASSDEGTLEHNEQFF. CDR3 nucleotides: TGTGCCAGCAGTGATGAGGGGACACTAGAACACAATGAGCAGTTCTTC.

This rearrangement joins TRBV7-6 to TRBJ1-1; perhaps TRBD1 as D (5 bases). Germline V gene lookup returns CDR1 SGHVS and CDR2 FNYEAQ. The CDR3 is 15 amino acids. V lost 5 bases, J lost 2 bases, and 15 bases lay in between. Here the CDR3 DNA reads TGTGCCAGCAGCCCCCTTCTTCAGGGAAACACTGAAGCTTTCTTT. Protein sequence: CASSPLLQGNTEAFF.

As concerns this clone: The sample holds other DNA sequences that translate to the same CDR3. This chain joins TRBV9 and TRBJ2-7; possibly TRBD1 or TRBD2 for D (5 bases each). The CDR3 runs 14 residues. Germline lookup yields CDR1 SGDLS and CDR2 YYNGEE. The V end was cut by 4 bases, the J end by 3 bases, with 14 bases between. This CDR3 is CASSPRDRNYEQYF. The CDR3 DNA reads as TGTGCCAGCAGCCCCCGGGACCGGAACTACGAGCAGTACTTC.

The V and J genes are TRBV7-8 and TRBJ2-1; TRBD1 or TRBD2 may be the D gene (5 bases each). Deletions cut 2 bases from V and 10 bases from J, with 18 bases between. This CDR3 has 15 residues. In germline, CDR1 is SGHVS, CDR2 FQNEAQ. Here the CDR3 reads CASSLFSLGEGEQFF. CDR3 coding DNA: TGTGCCAGCAGCTTATTTTCGTTGGGGGAAGGAGAGCAGTTCTTC.

This sequence joins TRBV11-2 and TRBJ2-7; tentatively, D is TRBD2 (6 bases). The length of the CDR3 is 15 residues. V was cut by 2 bases and J by 3 bases, with 14 bases left in between. CDR1 is SGHAT and CDR2 is FQNNGV in the germline V gene. The CDR3 loop reads CASSLLSSDRYEQYF. The CDR3 nucleotides read TGTGCCAGCAGCTTACTGTCTAGCGACCGCTACGAGCAGTACTTC.

This clone was recorded only once. This chain links TRBV11-2 with TRBJ2-7; D possibly uses TRBD1 or TRBD2 (5 bases each). The V gene lost 1 base and the J gene lost 4 bases, with 14 bases spanning the gap. Germline lookup yields CDR1 SGHAT and CDR2 FQNNGV. The CDR3 spans 15 residues. The CDR3 DNA is TGTGCCAGCAGCTTAGCCCGACAGCCGGGGTACGAGCAGTACTTC. Translated, it gives CASSLARQPGYEQYF. Full variable domain (rest looked up from reference TRBV11-2 and TRBJ2-7): EAGVAQSPRYKIIEKRQSVAFWCNPISGHATLYWYQQILGQGPKLLIQFQNNGVVDDSQLPKDRFSAERLKGVDSTLKIQPAKLEDSAVYLCASSLARQPGYEQYFGPGTRLTVT.